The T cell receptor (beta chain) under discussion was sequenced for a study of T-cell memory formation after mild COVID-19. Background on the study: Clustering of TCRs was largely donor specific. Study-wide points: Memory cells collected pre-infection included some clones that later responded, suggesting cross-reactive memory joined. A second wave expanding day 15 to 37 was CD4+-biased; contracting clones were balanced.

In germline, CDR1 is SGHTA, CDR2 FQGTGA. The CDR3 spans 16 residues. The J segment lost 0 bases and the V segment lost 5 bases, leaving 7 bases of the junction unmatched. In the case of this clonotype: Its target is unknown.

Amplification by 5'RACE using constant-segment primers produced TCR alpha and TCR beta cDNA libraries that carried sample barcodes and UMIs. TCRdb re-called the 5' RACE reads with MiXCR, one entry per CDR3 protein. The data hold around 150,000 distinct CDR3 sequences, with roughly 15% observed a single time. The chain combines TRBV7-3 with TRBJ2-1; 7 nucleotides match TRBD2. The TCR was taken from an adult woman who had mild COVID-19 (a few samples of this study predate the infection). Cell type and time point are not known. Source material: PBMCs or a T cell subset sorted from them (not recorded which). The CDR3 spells CASSGPKRGSYNEQFF. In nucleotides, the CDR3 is TGTGCCAGCAGCGGACCGAAGCGGGGCTCCTACAATGAGCAGTTCTTC.